This is a list of T cell receptor beta chains from one sample in a study of shared clonotypes between healthy human individuals. The table came from immunoSEQ multiplex PCR; TCRdb's copy has only in-frame clones and leaves some out. This sample has some 1.5 million clones, with approximately 98% found just once. The sample taken for sequencing was naive CD4+ T cells sorted from blood. The receptors stem from a man aged 30 to 45 in good health. Both conserved end residues are part of each CDR3. The D gene is left open where the match is weak.

v_gene: TRBV6-5; j_gene: TRBJ1-3; d_gene: .; CDR3aa: CASSYSAGAPGNTIYF; CDR3nt: TGTGCCAGCAGTTACTCAGCGGGGGCGCCCGGAAACACCATATATTTT
v_gene: TRBV4-2; j_gene: TRBJ2-1; d_gene: .; CDR3aa: CASSQRLPNEQFF; CDR3nt: TGTGCCAGCAGCCAACGACTGCCGAATGAGCAGTTCTTC
v_gene: TRBV19; j_gene: TRBJ2-5; d_gene: TRBD1; CDR3aa: CASSITGTAQETQYF; CDR3nt: TGTGCCAGTAGTATTACCGGGACAGCACAAGAGACCCAGTACTTC
v_gene: TRBV7-8; j_gene: TRBJ2-7; d_gene: .; CDR3aa: CASSLGTEVYEQYF; CDR3nt: TGTGCCAGCAGCTTAGGGACGGAAGTCTACGAGCAGTACTTC
v_gene: TRBV19; j_gene: TRBJ1-5; d_gene: .; CDR3aa: CASSISGAGQPQHF; CDR3nt: TGTGCCAGTAGTATCTCAGGGGCGGGACAGCCCCAGCATTTT
v_gene: TRBV15; j_gene: TRBJ1-2; d_gene: TRBD1; CDR3aa: CATSRGGREGGIGYTF; CDR3nt: TGTGCCACCAGCAGGGGAGGTCGAGAAGGGGGCATTGGCTACACCTTC
v_gene: TRBV5-1; j_gene: TRBJ2-1; d_gene: TRBD1; CDR3aa: CASSKGQGLYNEQFF; CDR3nt: TGCGCCAGCAGCAAAGGACAGGGCCTCTACAATGAGCAGTTCTTC
v_gene: TRBV4-1; j_gene: TRBJ1-5; d_gene: TRBD1; CDR3aa: CASSSLGGYRGLHQPQHF; CDR3nt: TGCGCCAGCAGCTCCCTGGGGGGATACAGGGGGCTTCATCAGCCCCAGCATTTT
v_gene: TRBV5-1; j_gene: TRBJ2-1; d_gene: TRBD2; CDR3aa: CASSLVELAGYNEQFF; CDR3nt: TGCGCCAGCAGCTTGGTCGAACTAGCGGGGTACAATGAGCAGTTCTTC
v_gene: TRBV7-9; j_gene: TRBJ2-1; d_gene: .; CDR3aa: CASSLGGYEQFF; CDR3nt: TGTGCCAGCAGCTTAGGGGGCTATGAGCAGTTCTTC